The sequence of this TCR beta chain was determined in a study of blood T cell repertoires in COVID-19. Methods used by the authors: Amplification from reference gene primers served as the basis for estimated nucleated cell counts. Sequenced by immunoSEQ multiplex PCR; TCRdb stores in-frame clones only, minus some. The V and J calls and the clone size are those of that table, but D and trimming were determined from the DNA. The table lists fewer than 250,000 clones, more than 80% of them singletons. The V gene's germline CDR1 is SGHRS and CDR2 YFSETQ. V shed 2 bases, J shed 0 bases, and the junction held 10 bases outside the gene matches. There are 18 residues in the CDR3.

This clonotype was sampled from a human donor in a cohort sampled during active COVID-19. Sequencing was performed on peripheral blood. The V gene is TRBV5-1, the J gene TRBJ1-2, with 10 bases matching TRBD1. Here the CDR3 DNA reads TGCGCCAGCAGCTTACCCGGGACAGGGGTCCCCTCTAACTATGGCTACACCTTC. Its translation is CASSLPGTGVPSNYGYTF.